This T cell receptor (beta chain) was found in a study of T cell responses to AZD1222 COVID-19 vaccine (dated by TCRdb to the early 2020s). In terms of the full investigation: Because spike-specific TCR depth and breadth did not differ between the two schedules, AZD1222 recipients who got a second dose at roughly 4 weeks were pooled with those who got a second dose at roughly 12 weeks. TCR sequencing was performed for 233 trial participants, of whom 207 were given two doses of AZD1222 and approximately 26 were given two doses of MenACWY control vaccine. Trial participants were enrolled by age into 18-55, 56-69 and 70-plus year subgroups, with about 150, 28 and 57 TCR-sequenced participants respectively. General findings and caveats noted by the study authors: Because no samples from the day 14 peak response were available, repertoires could be characterized only after the peak T cell response. The vaccine-associated CD4 TCRs covered the entire spike protein, and the dominant responses fell in regions 160-218 and 743-854. After two AZD1222 doses, both the breadth and the depth of spike-specific TCRs were significantly higher than at day 0 and than in MenACWY recipients. In the small 56-69-year group, the increase in depth fell short of significance, most likely because of low power. Most participants were white British and females outnumbered males, and the authors suggested that clonal diversity may have been underestimated. Conclusions about previously exposed vaccinees are limited, since just 5 to 7 AZD1222 recipients were seropositive for SARS-CoV-2 at baseline. Epitopes outside the regions mutated in the B.1.351 and B.1.1.7 variants were reportedly recognized by nearly half of the unique spike-specific TCRs.

The CDR3 regions of human TCRbeta chains were subjected to immunosequencing. As for the authors' bioinformatics: TCRs in the repertoires were compared against a reference library of SARS-CoV-2-specific TCRs that had been generated with the MIRA antigen-specificity platform. Breadth was defined as the fraction of unique TCRs that were SARS-CoV-2-associated. Depth was defined as the fraction of total T cells that were SARS-CoV-2-associated. Using the MIRA data, every spike-specific TCR was mapped to the spike region that the TCR reacted to and assigned to either a CD4 or a CD8 class. Log10-transformed breadth and depth values were compared by one-way ANOVA with Sidak's multiple comparisons tests. Drawn from immuneACCESS, this table holds only the in-frame rearrangements with V and J called that TCRdb kept. Clones are partly lost; checked studies trace under half to an unresolved V gene and leave the rest unexplained. That table furnishes V, J and clone size, whereas the DNA furnished D and trimming. The sample table shows some 180,000 clones, and 85% to 95% are seen once. The top ten constitute less than 1.5% of the sample.

The CDR3 has 18 amino acids, counting the end cysteine and phenylalanine. The read is trimmed to its CDR3 DNA, 54 bases read in frame from base 1. Cut back by 2 bases and 0 bases, the V and J ends lie 16 bases apart. The germline V gene encodes CDR1 MNHEY and CDR2 SVGEGT. For this clone: There is no known antigen for this receptor. One base away there is no much larger clone; base qualities are not given.

The sample's time point label, in plain terms: baseline before first vaccination. The vaccinee samples were drawn from two UK trials, COV001 and COV002, one of which was a single-blind randomized controlled phase 2/3 trial testing AZD1222 (ChAdOx1 nCoV-19) in healthy adults. For TCRbeta chain sequencing, PBMC samples were collected from trial participants at day 0 and at day 28 after the second dose. This sample comprised peripheral blood, obtained on day 0 of AZD1222 vaccination. This clonotype was obtained from an adult in good health. The sequence is built from TRBV6-2 or TRBV6-3 and TRBJ1-4; the D gene cannot be resolved reliably. The CDR3 loop reads CASSYRVGLGPTNEKLFF. The sequence in DNA is TGTGCCAGCAGTTACCGGGTCGGGCTGGGCCCAACTAATGAAAAACTGTTTTTT.